These 6 T cell receptor beta chains originate from one sample sequenced in a study of OX40 agonist ivuxolimab in advanced cancers. The repertoire was sequenced with immunoSEQ multiplex PCR; TCRdb's copy has only in-frame clones and lacks some. The sample carries roughly 58,000 clones, 65% to 85% recorded once. Sequenced material: CD4+ or CD8+ T cells sorted from blood, taken in a trial of the OX40 agonist ivuxolimab. Source of these receptors: an adult with an advanced solid tumor such as melanoma, head and neck, liver or kidney cancer.

V and J are TRBV5-4 and TRBJ2-7, with D unclear. The CDR3 length is 11 residues. Trimming cost V 0 bases and J 4 bases, with 2 bases left between them. Germline assignment: CDR1 SGHNT and CDR2 YYREEE (reference sequence). The chain's CDR3 is CASSLEYEQYF. For the CDR3, the DNA is TGTGCCAGCAGCTTGGAATACGAGCAGTACTTC.

This clone was counted once. The genes are TRBV5-1 and TRBJ1-3; D is ambiguous. The CDR3 totals 15 residues. V was shortened by 0 bases and J by 3 bases, with 10 bases between the two germline ends. Germline CDR1 reads SGHRS; CDR2 reads YFSETQ. The chain's CDR3 is CASSLEGDVGNTIYF. The CDR3 DNA sequence: TGCGCCAGCAGCTTGGAGGGTGATGTTGGAAACACCATATATTTT.

The CDR3 bases are TGTGCCAGCAGCCAGCCCGTCCCCGGACAGGCGGTCACTGAAGCTTTCTTT. It encodes CASSQPVPGQAVTEAFF. The chain is built from TRBV4-2 and TRBJ1-1; 7 positions match TRBD1. Germline V gene data show CDR1 as LGHNA and CDR2 as YNFKEQ. This CDR3 is built from 17 residues. V dropped 3 bases and J dropped 4; count of bases not matched to a gene: 14.

This chain links TRBV6-6 with TRBJ1-4; D gene uncertain. Trimming cost V 5 bases and J 8 bases, with 9 bases left between them. The CDR3 is 12 residues long. Germline V gene sequence: CDR1 MNHNY, CDR2 SVGAGI (reference sequence). CDR3 loop: CASSARGEKLFF. The DNA for the CDR3 is TGTGCCAGCAGTGCTCGCGGGGAAAAACTGTTTTTT.

This chain uses TRBV9 with TRBJ2-5, with TRBD1 identical over 10 bases. The CDR3 has 15 amino acids. V gave up 0 bases and J gave up 5 bases; unmatched junction bases: 4. Germline V lookup: CDR1 SGDLS, CDR2 YYNGEE. DNA for the CDR3: TGTGCCAGCAGCGTAGGACAGGGGGCGCGGGAGACCCAGTACTTC. Its translation: CASSVGQGARETQYF.

This rearrangement joins TRBV27 to TRBJ2-7, with 7 bases matching TRBD2. V trimming: 1 base; J trimming: 6 bases; junction bases outside the gene matches: 6. Germline V gives CDR1 MNHEY, CDR2 SMNVEV (reference sequence). The CDR3 runs to 14 residues. CDR3 DNA sequence: TGTGCCAGCAGTTTATATCGGGGGGTGGGCGAGCAGTACTTC. Protein sequence: CASSLYRGVGEQYF.